The 10 T cell receptor beta chains below come from one sample, sequenced in a study of T cell responses to AZD1222 COVID-19 vaccine. Libraries were prepared by immunoSEQ multiplex PCR; TCRdb keeps only in-frame clonotypes and omits some of them. The sample consists of roughly 120,000 clones, 88% of them appearing once. Sequencing used peripheral blood, obtained on day 0 of AZD1222 vaccination. All receptors come from an adult in good health.

CDR3 residues: CASSPSETGVLGANVLTF. CDR3 nucleotide sequence: TGTGCCAGCTCACCATCCGAGACAGGGGTACTTGGGGCCAACGTCCTGACTTTC. This rearrangement joins TRBV18 to TRBJ2-6; TRBD1 matches 8 bases. The CDR3 contains 18 residues. Trimming took 2 bases from V and 3 from J; bases not matched to a gene: 9. Germline assignment: CDR1 KGHSH and CDR2 LQKENI.

This rearrangement joins TRBV12-3 or TRBV12-4 to TRBJ1-1, with D hard to call. The CDR3 is 12 residues long. The V gene lost 6 bases and the J gene lost 5 bases, with 10 bases spanning the gap. CDR3 nucleotide sequence: TGTGCCAGCAGGGTTCTGGGGACTGAAGCTTTCTTT. It specifies CASRVLGTEAFF.

The gene calls are TRBV7-9 and TRBJ2-5; D tentatively fits TRBD1 or TRBD2 (5 bases each). The CDR3 is made up of 15 amino acids. With 4 bases removed from V and 5 bases from J, the gap between germline ends came to 17 bases. Germline CDR1 SEHNR, CDR2 FQNEAQ (reference sequence). The CDR3 DNA reads as TGTGCCAGCAGCTCGAGTCCAGGGAGTTCGGAGACCCAGTACTTC. It encodes CASSSSPGSSETQYF.

The chain couples TRBV10-2 to TRBJ1-5; 12 bases match TRBD1. With V trimmed by 3 bases and J by 3 bases, 9 bases remained unmatched. Germline V gene sequence: CDR1 WSHSY, CDR2 SAAADI. CDR3 size: 18 residues. The CDR3 here is CASSEGGGTGGTNQPQHF. CDR3 sequence (DNA): TGCGCCAGCAGTGAAGGGGGCGGGACAGGGGGCACCAATCAGCCCCAGCATTTT.

This rearrangement joins TRBV6-2 or TRBV6-3 to TRBJ1-1; the D gene is possibly TRBD1 (6 bases). Germline CDR1 reads MNHEY; CDR2 reads SVGEGT. This CDR3 comprises 14 residues. Trimming left V 6 bases short and J 6 bases short, with 17 bases between. CDR3 nucleotides: TGTGCCAGCAGCGGGACACTGGAAAGAGCTGAAGCTTTCTTT. Translation gives CASSGTLERAEAFF.

The chain is built from TRBV12-5 and TRBJ1-1, with D hard to call. CDR1 is LGHNT, CDR2 FRNRAP, per germline. The CDR3 spans 15 residues. The V gene lost 2 bases and the J gene lost 3 bases, with 13 bases spanning the gap. The CDR3 reads CASGLTYQPDTEAFF. CDR3 DNA sequence: TGTGCTAGTGGTTTGACCTATCAACCGGACACTGAAGCTTTCTTT. Variable domain in full (rest from reference TRBV12-5 and TRBJ1-1): DARVTQTPRHKVTEMGQEVTMRCQPILGHNTVFWYRQTMMQGLELLAYFRNRAPLDDSGMPKDRFSAEMPDATLATLKIQPSEPRDSAVYFCASGLTYQPDTEAFFGQGTRLTVV.

This chain joins TRBV11-2 and TRBJ2-3; no reliable D call. The germline CDR1 and CDR2 sequences are SGHAT and FQNNGV. Trimming shortened V by 2 bases and J by 1 base, and 4 bases separated the two germline ends. This CDR3 is built from 13 residues. The CDR3 is CASSLIGTDTQYF. The CDR3 DNA reads TGTGCCAGCAGCTTAATCGGCACAGATACGCAGTATTTT. The variable domain in full, completed from reference TRBV11-2 and TRBJ2-3, reads EAGVAQSPRYKIIEKRQSVAFWCNPISGHATLYWYQQILGQGPKLLIQFQNNGVVDDSQLPKDRFSAERLKGVDSTLKIQPAKLEDSAVYLCASSLIGTDTQYFGPGTRLTVL.

The V call is TRBV2, the J call TRBJ1-1; no reliable D call. The CDR3 sequence is 16 residues long. V gave up 3 bases and J gave up 1 base, with 15 bases separating them. Germline CDR1 and CDR2: SNHLY and FYNNEI. The CDR3 spells CASSEGPIYGNTEAFF. The CDR3, as DNA: TGTGCCAGCAGTGAGGGCCCGATTTACGGGAACACTGAAGCTTTCTTT.

The CDR3 spells CASSSSTGMATEAFF. The CDR3 coding sequence is TGTGCCAGCAGTTCATCGACAGGGATGGCCACTGAAGCTTTCTTT. This sequence joins TRBV27 and TRBJ1-1; TRBD1 agrees at 7 bases. This CDR3 region has 15 residues. Germline CDR1 and CDR2: MNHEY and SMNVEV (reference sequence). Trimming removed 4 bases from V and 4 bases from J; junction bases left unmatched: 9.

V is TRBV19 and J is TRBJ1-1; TRBD1 matches at 7 bases. CDR3 size: 14 residues. Germline V CDR1 and CDR2: LNHDA, SQIVND (reference sequence). The J segment lost 3 bases and the V segment lost 7 bases, leaving 8 bases of the junction unmatched. The DNA of the CDR3 is TGTGCCAGTATGAGGGGGCTGGTTCACACTGAAGCTTTCTTT. Translation: CASMRGLVHTEAFF.